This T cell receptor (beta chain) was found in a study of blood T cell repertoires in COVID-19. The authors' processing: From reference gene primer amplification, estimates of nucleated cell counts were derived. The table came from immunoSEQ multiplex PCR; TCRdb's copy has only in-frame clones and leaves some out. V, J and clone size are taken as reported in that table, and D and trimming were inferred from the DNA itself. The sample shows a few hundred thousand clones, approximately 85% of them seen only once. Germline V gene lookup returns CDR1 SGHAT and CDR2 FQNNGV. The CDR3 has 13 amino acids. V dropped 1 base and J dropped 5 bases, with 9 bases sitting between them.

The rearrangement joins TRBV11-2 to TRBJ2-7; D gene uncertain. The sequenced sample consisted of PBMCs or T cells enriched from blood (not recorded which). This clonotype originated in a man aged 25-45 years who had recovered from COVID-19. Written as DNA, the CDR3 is TGTGCCAGCAGCTTAGGAGGCCTCAACGAGCAGTACTTC. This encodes CASSLGGLNEQYF.